These T cell receptor beta chains were read from a single sample in a study of control samples from healthy donors and cancer patients. The data were produced by immunoSEQ multiplex PCR, yet TCRdb's version contains in-frame clones alone and is incomplete. The table lists roughly 200,000 clones, with roughly 2.2% in the top ten. The sequencing sample was made of blood. These receptors were taken from a woman aged 30 to 39 in good health. Both conserved end residues are part of each CDR3. The D gene is left open where the match is weak.

>TRBV7-9|-|TRBJ2-2
CASSLAPGELFF
TGTGCCAGCAGCCTAGCCCCCGGGGAGCTGTTTTTT
>TRBV27|-|TRBJ1-2
CASSTPGTGDGGYTF
TGTGCCAGCAGTACACCGGGAACTGGGGACGGGGGCTACACCTTC
>TRBV7-3|TRBD1|TRBJ1-1
CASSPGTGVNTEAFF
TGTGCCAGCAGCCCAGGGACAGGGGTAAACACTGAAGCTTTCTTT
>TRBV7-8|-|TRBJ1-2
CASSLVETNYGYTF
TGTGCCAGCAGCCTAGTAGAGACTAACTATGGCTACACCTTC
>TRBV7-2|-|TRBJ1-1
CASSLVSGNTEAFF
TGTGCCAGCAGCTTAGTCTCAGGGAACACTGAAGCTTTCTTT
>TRBV6-1|TRBD1|TRBJ2-1
CASSENRGIDEQFF
TGTGCCAGCAGTGAAAACAGGGGAATCGATGAGCAGTTCTTC
>TRBV2|TRBD2|TRBJ2-1
CASSISGGRYNEQFF
TGTGCCAGCAGCATCAGCGGGGGGCGGTACAATGAGCAGTTCTTC
>TRBV19|-|TRBJ1-3
CASSLDGHSGNTIYF
TGTGCCAGTAGTCTCGACGGACACTCTGGAAACACCATATATTTT
>TRBV25-1|TRBD2|TRBJ2-7
CASSGSSGGSYEQYF
TGTGCCAGCAGTGGTTCTAGCGGGGGGTCCTACGAGCAGTACTTC
>TRBV5-1|TRBD1|TRBJ2-7
CASSPGTGGYEQYF
TGCGCCAGCAGCCCCGGGACAGGGGGCTACGAGCAGTACTTC
>TRBV18|-|TRBJ2-1
CASSRSGQGSDEQFF
TGTGCCAGCTCACGATCGGGGCAGGGGAGCGATGAGCAGTTCTTC
>TRBV6-6|TRBD1|TRBJ1-1
CASSFDRGRTEAFF
TGTGCCAGCAGCTTCGACAGGGGGCGCACTGAAGCTTTCTTT
>TRBV7-2|-|TRBJ1-6
CASSPGGEWINSPLHF
TGTGCCAGCAGCCCTGGGGGGGAATGGATTAATTCACCCCTCCACTTT
>TRBV7-2|TRBD1|TRBJ2-5
CASSLGAGQGAQETQYF
TGTGCCAGCAGCTTAGGAGCAGGACAGGGGGCCCAAGAGACCCAGTACTTC
>TRBV24-1|TRBD1|TRBJ1-2
CATSDMDRAYGYTF
TGTGCCACCAGTGATATGGACAGGGCTTATGGCTACACCTTC
>TRBV19|-|TRBJ2-1
CASNMGGEQFF
TGTGCCAGTAACATGGGAGGTGAGCAGTTCTTC
>TRBV29-1|-|TRBJ2-3
CTTGATDTQYF
TGCACCACGGGGGCCACAGATACGCAGTATTTT
>TRBV27|TRBD1|TRBJ1-5
CASSRTGDPYSNQPQHF
TGTGCCAGCAGCCGGACAGGGGATCCTTATAGCAATCAGCCCCAGCATTTT
>TRBV7-9|-|TRBJ1-1
CASTPPWGEAFF
TGTGCCAGCACCCCCCCATGGGGTGAAGCTTTCTTT
>TRBV7-2|TRBD2|TRBJ2-2
CASSRGGAGTGELFF
TGTGCCAGCAGCCGCGGGGGGGCGGGCACCGGGGAGCTGTTTTTT
>TRBV18|-|TRBJ1-3
CASSLDSRSGNTIYF
TGTGCCAGCTCATTGGACAGTCGCTCTGGAAACACCATATATTTT
>TRBV19|TRBD2|TRBJ2-5
CASSMRAGFQETQYF
TGTGCCAGTAGTATGCGAGCGGGGTTCCAAGAGACCCAGTACTTC
>TRBV10-3|TRBD1|TRBJ1-3
CAISRTGGGGNTIYF
TGTGCCATCAGCCGGACAGGGGGAGGTGGAAACACCATATATTTT
>TRBV28|-|TRBJ1-2
CASSFAGYGYTF
TGTGCCAGCAGTTTTGCCGGCTATGGCTACACCTTC
>TRBV28|-|TRBJ2-7
CASSFALPPYEQYF
TGTGCCAGCAGTTTCGCCCTGCCGCCCTACGAGCAGTACTTC
>TRBV5-1|-|TRBJ1-1
CASSLGAGSEAFF
TGCGCCAGCAGCTTGGGCGCGGGGTCGGAAGCTTTCTTT
>TRBV5-5|TRBD2|TRBJ2-1
CAGSLAGSLNEQFF
TGTGCCGGGTCGCTAGCGGGGAGTTTAAATGAGCAGTTCTTC
>TRBV6-4|TRBD2|TRBJ2-3
CASSEEAGGSGDTQYF
TGTGCCAGCAGTGAAGAAGCGGGGGGGAGCGGTGATACGCAGTATTTT
>TRBV19|TRBD1|TRBJ1-1
CASMWGQGASKAFF
TGTGCCAGTATGTGGGGGCAGGGGGCAAGTAAAGCTTTCTTT
>TRBV6-5|-|TRBJ1-2
CASSYSGTDGYTF
TGTGCCAGCAGTTACTCCGGCACAGATGGCTACACCTTC
>TRBV20-1|-|TRBJ1-1
CSARENTEAFF
TGCAGTGCTAGAGAGAACACTGAAGCTTTCTTT
>TRBV3-1/TRBV3-2|-|TRBJ2-1
CASSSLISILGNEQFF
TGTGCCAGCAGCTCGCTGATATCGATATTGGGGAATGAGCAGTTCTTC
>TRBV7-3|-|TRBJ2-4
CASSPRGGAGNIQYF
TGTGCCAGCAGCCCCAGGGGCGGGGCTGGAAACATTCAGTACTTC
>TRBV28|TRBD1|TRBJ1-2
CASSSSRGRRFGYTF
TGTGCCAGCAGTTCTTCTAGGGGGCGCAGGTTTGGCTACACCTTC
>TRBV6-5|-|TRBJ2-1
CASSYGGGVENNEQFF
TGTGCCAGCAGTTACGGGGGCGGGGTAGAGAACAATGAGCAGTTCTTC